Listed below are T cell receptor beta chains from one sample, sequenced in a study of blood T cell repertoires in COVID-19. Some clones are missing from TCRdb's copy, which holds only in-frame ones; the method was immunoSEQ multiplex PCR. Of fewer than 350,000 clones in the sample, about 91% were seen once. Sequenced material: PBMCs or T cells enriched from blood (not recorded which). Every receptor here comes from a woman aged 40 to 55 who had recovered from COVID-19. The CDR3 runs from the conserved cysteine through the conserved F or W. Fields, in order: D gene, J gene, V gene, clone size, CDR3 DNA, CDR3 protein. A D gene is named only where the DNA matches it firmly. Size values are once, few and many counts, or a class for expanded clones, and some rows have none.

>TRBD2|TRBJ2-7|TRBV7-2|NA
TGTGCCAGCAGCTATAGCGGGGGGGGTTACGAGCAGTACTTC
CASSYSGGGYEQYF
>TRBD2|TRBJ2-1|TRBV2|NA
TGTGCCAGCAGCCAGACTAGCGGCCTTTTGGGAGAGCAGTTCTTC
CASSQTSGLLGEQFF
>NA|TRBJ2-1|TRBV7-9|NA
TGTGCCAGCAGCTCCCCCAAGGGTGGCGGGGACCTCAATGAGCAGTTCTTC
CASSSPKGGGDLNEQFF
>TRBD1|TRBJ2-3|TRBV24-1|NA
TGTGCCACCAGTGATCGTCGGACAGGGGGGCCCACAGATACGCAGTATTTT
CATSDRRTGGPTDTQYF
>TRBD2|TRBJ2-1|TRBV2|NA
TGTGCCAGCAGTGGGACTAGCGGCCCATCGGCACACAATGAGCAGTTCTTC
CASSGTSGPSAHNEQFF
>TRBD2|TRBJ2-3|TRBV30|NA
TGTGCCTGGGAAGTAGCGGGAACAGATACGCAGTATTTT
CAWEVAGTDTQYF
>NA|TRBJ2-7|TRBV5-1|NA
TGCGCCAGCAGTGGGGGCAGCTCCTACGAGCAGTACTTC
CASSGGSSYEQYF
>TRBD2|TRBJ2-3|TRBV4-1|NA
TGCGCCAGCAGCCTTCGACTAGCGGGAAACACAGATACGCAGTATTTT
CASSLRLAGNTDTQYF
>TRBD1|TRBJ1-5|TRBV28|NA
TGTGCCAGCAGTTTTCCCGACAGGGAGACTCAGCCCCAGCATTTT
CASSFPDRETQPQHF
>TRBD1|TRBJ1-3|TRBV9|once
TGTGCCAGCAGCGGATACGGACAGGGGCTAAACATCATATATTTT
CASSGYGQGLNIIYF
>NA|TRBJ1-1|TRBV25-1|NA
TGTGCCAGCAGAGGAGACGGATTAGCGAACACTGAAGCTTTCTTT
CASRGDGLANTEAFF
>NA|TRBJ2-7|TRBV19|NA
TGTGCCAGTAGTATAGATTCCCCCCAATACGAGCAGTACTTC
CASSIDSPQYEQYF
>NA|TRBJ2-5|TRBV2|NA
TGTGCCAGCAGCGCAGATTATCAAGAGACCCAGTACTTC
CASSADYQETQYF
>TRBD2|TRBJ2-1|TRBV6-5|few
TGTGCCAGCAGTACTAGCGGGAGGGCCGGCGATGAGCAGTTCTTC
CASSTSGRAGDEQFF
>NA|TRBJ1-1|TRBV20-1|NA
TGCAGTGCTAGTTATGCTTTCTTT
CSASYAFF
>NA|TRBJ1-3|TRBV19|NA
TGTGCCAGTAGTAATCGGAGGGCATCTCGGAACACCATATATTTT
CASSNRRASRNTIYF
>TRBD1|TRBJ2-5|TRBV7-2|NA
TGTGCCAGCAGGCCCTACTCCGGGACAGAAGAGACCCAGTACTTC
CASRPYSGTEETQYF
>TRBD1|TRBJ2-7|TRBV3-1/TRBV3-2|NA
TGTGCCAGCAGGGGACAGGAGACCTACGAGCAGTACTTC
CASRGQETYEQYF
>NA|TRBJ2-7|TRBV4-2|NA
TGTGCCAGCAGCTCGTTGAGCGGGTTGAGCTCCTACGAGCAGTACTTC
CASSSLSGLSSYEQYF
>TRBD1|TRBJ2-6|TRBV3-1/TRBV3-2|NA
TGTGCCAGCCGAACAGGGGGGCACAGGCCTGGGGCCAACGTCCTGACTTTC
CASRTGGHRPGANVLTF
>TRBD1|TRBJ2-7|TRBV6-5|NA
TGTGCCAGCAGTCCGGACAGGGCCTACGAGCAGTACTTC
CASSPDRAYEQYF
>NA|TRBJ1-4|TRBV28|NA
TGTGCCAGCAGTTTACCCTACGCGGGGGCTAATGAAAAACTGTTTTTT
CASSLPYAGANEKLFF
>NA|TRBJ1-5|TRBV7-2|many
TGTGCCAGCAGCTTAGCTGGAGGGGCTCAGCCCCAGCATTTT
CASSLAGGAQPQHF
>NA|TRBJ2-1|TRBV11-3|NA
TGTGCCAGCAGCTGGACTTCCCACAATGAGCAGTTCTTC
CASSWTSHNEQFF
>TRBD1|TRBJ2-7|TRBV5-6|NA
TGTGCCAGCAGCTTGGGGGGACAGGCTAGCTACGAGCAGTACTTC
CASSLGGQASYEQYF
>NA|TRBJ2-5|TRBV5-8|NA
TGTGCCAGCAGCTTGGAGAGAGGTGGAGGGGCCCAGTACTTC
CASSLERGGGAQYF
>TRBD2|TRBJ2-1|TRBV9|NA
TGTGCCAGCAGCGTAGGGACTAGCGGGAAGTATAATGAGCAGTTCTTC
CASSVGTSGKYNEQFF
>NA|TRBJ1-6|TRBV2|NA
TGTGCCAGCAGGGACTGGGCCTCCTATAATTCACCCCTCCACTTT
CASRDWASYNSPLHF
>NA|TRBJ2-5|TRBV18|NA
TGTGCCAGCTCACCCCTAACATCGGGGAGGGAGACCCAGTACTTC
CASSPLTSGRETQYF
>NA|TRBJ1-6|TRBV3-1/TRBV3-2|NA
TGTGCCAGCAGTCCTCCGGGACACCATAATTCACCCCTCCACTTT
CASSPPGHHNSPLHF
>TRBD1|TRBJ2-3|TRBV7-3|once
TGTGCCAGCAGCCCGGGACAGTGGCTTTCTAGCACAGATACGCAGTATTTT
CASSPGQWLSSTDTQYF
>NA|TRBJ1-2|TRBV21-1|NA
TGTGCCAGCAGCAAAGATATCTATGGCTACACCTTC
CASSKDIYGYTF
>NA|TRBJ2-3|TRBV5-4|NA
TGTGCCAGCAGCCCTGGAGCGTTCACAGATACGCAGTATTTT
CASSPGAFTDTQYF
>TRBD1|TRBJ1-2|TRBV12-5|NA
TGTGCTAGTGGCCGGGGACAGGGGAACTATGGCTACACCTTC
CASGRGQGNYGYTF
>TRBD1|TRBJ2-5|TRBV29-1|once
TGCAGCGTTGCCCCGGGACAGCAGCAAGAGACCCAGTACTTC
CSVAPGQQQETQYF
>NA|TRBJ1-3|TRBV27|NA
TGTGCCAGCAGTCGATACGGGAGTGTAAGCTCTGGAAACACCATATATTTT
CASSRYGSVSSGNTIYF
>TRBD2|TRBJ2-2|TRBV7-2|NA
TGTGCCAGCAGTCCGACTAGCGGGAGTCCCCCCGGGGAGCTGTTTTTT
CASSPTSGSPPGELFF
>NA|TRBJ1-1|TRBV5-1|NA
TGCGCCAGCAGCTTGGTACAGAATGAAGCTTTCTTT
CASSLVQNEAFF
>TRBD2|TRBJ2-7|TRBV5-4|NA
TGTGCCAGCAGCTCTCAAGCGGGAGGGCCCAGCGAGCAGTACTTC
CASSSQAGGPSEQYF
>TRBD1|TRBJ1-1|TRBV19|NA
TGTGCCAGTAGTGGCACAGGGGCCACTGAAGCTTTCTTT
CASSGTGATEAFF
>NA|TRBJ1-5|TRBV5-8|NA
TGTGCCAGCAGCCAGCGCGGGGCAAATCAGCCCCAGCATTTT
CASSQRGANQPQHF
>NA|TRBJ2-3|TRBV9|NA
TGTGCCAGCAGCGTCGGAAGGGGTTTGGCGCAGTATTTT
CASSVGRGLAQYF
>TRBD2|TRBJ2-3|TRBV24-1|NA
TGTGCCACCAGTTCGGATCGACTAGCGGTAGTCACAGATACGCAGTATTTT
CATSSDRLAVVTDTQYF
>TRBD1|TRBJ1-1|TRBV29-1|NA
TGCAGCGTGATTGGACAGGTTAACACTGAAGCTTTCTTT
CSVIGQVNTEAFF
>NA|TRBJ1-2|TRBV5-1|NA
TGCGCCAGCAGCTTGGATAGTTATGGCTACACCTTC
CASSLDSYGYTF
>TRBD1|TRBJ2-3|TRBV2|NA
TGTGCCAGCAGTTCCTTGACAGGGGGCGCGGGTACGCAGTATTTT
CASSSLTGGAGTQYF
>TRBD2|TRBJ2-7|TRBV11-3|once
TGTGCCAGCAGCTTATCAATAAATCCGGGACTAGCGGTTTACGAGCAGTACTTC
CASSLSINPGLAVYEQYF
>TRBD1|TRBJ2-7|TRBV19|NA
TGTGCCAGTAGTATTACAGGGGGTCTTCGGGAGCAGTACTTC
CASSITGGLREQYF
>TRBD1|TRBJ1-1|TRBV28|NA
TGTGCCAGCATAGAGGGACAGATGAACACTGAAGCTTTCTTT
CASIEGQMNTEAFF
>NA|TRBJ2-4|TRBV24-1|NA
TGTGCCACCAGTGACCATCCTAACAGGCTTTACATTCAGTACTTC
CATSDHPNRLYIQYF
>NA|TRBJ2-7|TRBV7-8|NA
TGTGCCAGCAGCCGAGGCCAGGGGACCTCCTACGAGCAGTACTTC
CASSRGQGTSYEQYF
>TRBD1|TRBJ1-4|TRBV13|NA
TGTGCCACTTCGGCGAGACAGGGAACTAATGAAAAACTGTTTTTT
CATSARQGTNEKLFF
>NA|TRBJ1-1|TRBV3-1/TRBV3-2|NA
TGTGCCAGCAGCCAGAAAGACAGGAACACTGAAGCTTTCTTT
CASSQKDRNTEAFF
>NA|TRBJ2-1|TRBV7-3|NA
TGTGCCAGCAGCTTAAAGGCGGGGCACAATGAGCAGTTCTTC
CASSLKAGHNEQFF
>NA|TRBJ1-2|TRBV21-1|NA
TGTGCCAGCAGCTCCCGGCCCTCAGGGGGCTACACCTTC
CASSSRPSGGYTF
>NA|TRBJ2-7|TRBV19|NA
TGTGCCAGTAGTCAGGGGACCCATAAGGCCTACGAGCAGTACTTC
CASSQGTHKAYEQYF
>NA|TRBJ1-5|TRBV4-3|once
TGCGCCAGCAGCCAAGATCCCAGGGCTCCAGGTCAGCCCCAGCATTTT
CASSQDPRAPGQPQHF